These 15 T cell receptor beta chains originate from one sample sequenced in a study of T-cell reconstitution after alpha-beta-depleted transplantation in children. During its preparation, the TCRbeta library received unique molecular identifiers. TCRdb fed the PCR reads into MiXCR, producing one record per CDR3 protein. The table lists about a million distinct CDR3 sequences, about 29% of them singletons. The sample consisted of PBMCs, mostly from graft donor cells, taken 360 days after TCRalphabeta/CD19-depleted stem cell transplant. The receptors were sampled from a boy in the first two years of life who had a stem cell transplant for SCID, so the T cells may come from the graft donor.

This clonotype has a handful of counts. The chain recombines TRBV7-9 with TRBJ2-7; 8 bases map to TRBD1. The V gene's germline CDR1 is SEHNR and CDR2 FQNEAQ (reference sequence). This CDR3 contains 12 residues. J lost 10 bases, V lost 5 bases, and 7 bases had no gene match. The CDR3 DNA sequence: TGTGCCAGCAGCCTACCAACAGGGGGACAGTACTTC. Residues: CASSLPTGGQYF.

This chain uses TRBV5-1 with TRBJ1-1, with D tentatively TRBD1 (5 bases). Germline V gene sequence: CDR1 SGHRS, CDR2 YFSETQ. Trimming stripped 3 bases from V and 2 bases from J, with 11 bases between. This CDR3 has 14 residues. CDR3 bases: TGCGCCAGCAGCTGGGACGGGGGAAACACTGAAGCTTTCTTT. It is translated as CASSWDGGNTEAFF.

CDR3 nucleotides: TGTGCCAGCAGTTACCACAGGGAGGTCCCAGATACGCAGTATTTT. Its translation: CASSYHREVPDTQYF. The chain links TRBV6-5 to TRBJ2-3; D is possibly TRBD1 or TRBD2 (6 bases each). Looked up from germline, CDR1 is MNHEY and CDR2 is SVGAGI. V lost 2 bases and J 4 bases, leaving 13 bases between the germline ends. The CDR3 is 15 residues long.

The chain uses TRBV6-2 or TRBV6-3 and TRBJ2-7; D call uncertain. The CDR3 length is 14 residues. V lost 7 bases to trimming and J lost 3 bases, with 16 bases between them. CDR1 MNHEY and CDR2 SVGEGT come from the germline V gene. CDR3 nucleotide sequence: TGTGCCAGCACTTTTGGCCACCCAGACTACGAGCAGTACTTC. Translated, it gives CASTFGHPDYEQYF.

This clonotype was observed a few times. The DNA for the CDR3 is TGTGCCAGCAGGGTGGAGTCTAGCAATCAGCCCCAGCATTTT. Its protein product is CASRVESSNQPQHF. The chain carries TRBV12-3 or TRBV12-4 and TRBJ1-5; D unresolved. This CDR3 is 14 amino acids long. The V and J ends lost 6 bases and 0 bases respectively, with 9 bases between them.

In this sample, this clonotype turned up many times. The chain combines TRBV3-1 with TRBJ2-5, with TRBD2 matching over 9 bases. V trimming: 0 bases; J trimming: 2 bases; junction bases outside the gene matches: 4. CDR1 LGHDT and CDR2 YNNKEL come from the germline V gene (reference sequence). The CDR3 contains 16 residues. CDR3 in DNA: TGTGCCAGCAGCCAAGATTATCTAGCGGGGCAAGAGACCCAGTACTTC. This encodes CASSQDYLAGQETQYF.

The rearrangement uses TRBV6-5 and TRBJ1-4; 7 bases agree with TRBD1. The V and J ends lost 6 bases and 6 bases, in that order; junction bases with no gene match: 7. Looked up from germline, CDR1 is MNHEY and CDR2 is SVGAGI. This CDR3 has 14 residues. CDR3 in amino acids: CASRYQGGDEKLFF. Here the CDR3 DNA reads TGTGCCAGCAGATACCAGGGGGGGGATGAAAAACTGTTTTTT.

The chain couples TRBV24-1 to TRBJ2-1; TRBD2 agrees at 7 bases. V gave up 7 bases and J gave up 8 bases; unmatched junction bases: 13. This CDR3 contains 15 residues. CDR1 and CDR2 (germline): KGHDR, SFDVKD. CDR3 sequence reads: CATSLSGAGSDEQFF. Here the CDR3 DNA reads TGTGCCACCAGCCTAAGCGGGGCGGGTAGCGATGAGCAGTTCTTC.

The chain carries TRBV7-2 and TRBJ2-7; 7 bases agree with TRBD1. In germline, CDR1 is SGHTA, CDR2 FQGNSA. This CDR3 has 16 amino acids. V gave up 0 bases and J gave up 4 bases; unmatched junction bases: 9. CDR3 protein: CASSLAAGTAKYEQYF. Here the CDR3 DNA reads TGTGCCAGCAGCTTAGCCGCTGGGACAGCGAAATACGAGCAGTACTTC.

The chain employs TRBV4-3 and TRBJ2-7; D is perhaps TRBD1 (6 bases). The CDR3 has 15 residues. V dropped 0 bases and J dropped 2 bases, with 11 bases sitting between them. Germline lookup yields CDR1 LGHNA and CDR2 YSLEER. The CDR3 loop reads CASSQDRTVAYEQYF. The CDR3 DNA follows: TGCGCCAGCAGCCAAGATCGGACAGTCGCCTACGAGCAGTACTTC.

This clonotype was recorded a few times. The V and J genes are TRBV4-1 and TRBJ2-6; a weak D match, TRBD1 (7 bases). With 4 bases removed from V and 0 bases from J, the gap between germline ends came to 19 bases. This CDR3 spans 19 amino acids. Germline loops: CDR1 MGHRA, CDR2 YSYEKL. Written as DNA, the CDR3 is TGCGCCAGCAGCCTCTCCGGAGGGGGCCGGTACTCTGGGGCCAACGTCCTGACTTTC. This encodes CASSLSGGGRYSGANVLTF.

J is TRBJ2-3 and V is TRBV20-1, with D possibly TRBD2 on 5 matching bases. Germline lookup yields CDR1 DFQATT and CDR2 SNEGSKA (reference sequence). The V end lost 2 bases, the J end lost 3 bases, and 9 bases lay between the germline ends. This CDR3 is 13 amino acids long. The CDR3, as DNA: TGCAGTGCTAGAACCGGGATTACAGATACGCAGTATTTT. This translates into CSARTGITDTQYF.

The chain couples TRBV4-2 to TRBJ2-1; perhaps TRBD2 as D (6 bases). Germline loops: CDR1 LGHNA, CDR2 YNFKEQ. The CDR3 consists of 16 residues. The V end lost 3 bases, the J end lost 4 bases, and 16 bases lay between the germline ends. This CDR3 reads CASSQVTRLVYNEQFF. DNA of the CDR3: TGTGCCAGCAGCCAGGTGACTAGACTCGTATACAATGAGCAGTTCTTC.

The V call is TRBV6-1, the J call TRBJ2-7, with TRBD1 matching over 8 bases. Germline V lookup: CDR1 MNHNS, CDR2 SASEGT. This CDR3 comprises 15 residues. Losses at the gene ends were 6 bases for V and 2 bases for J; bases not matched to a gene: 9. Written as DNA, the CDR3 is TGTGCCAGCAGCAGACAGGGGAAGGTAACCTACGAGCAGTACTTC. It specifies CASSRQGKVTYEQYF.

This chain links TRBV11-2 with TRBJ1-5; D is possibly TRBD1 (5 bases). The length of the CDR3 is 13 residues. Germline loops: CDR1 SGHAT, CDR2 FQNNGV. Trimming removed 3 bases at V and 4 bases at J, with 7 bases between. CDR3 in amino acids: CASSFWGNQPQHF. Here the CDR3 DNA reads TGTGCCAGCAGCTTTTGGGGGAATCAGCCCCAGCATTTT. Based on the CDR3 plus reference TRBV11-2 and TRBJ1-5, the full variable domain is EAGVAQSPRYKIIEKRQSVAFWCNPISGHATLYWYQQILGQGPKLLIQFQNNGVVDDSQLPKDRFSAERLKGVDSTLKIQPAKLEDSAVYLCASSFWGNQPQHFGDGTRLSIL.